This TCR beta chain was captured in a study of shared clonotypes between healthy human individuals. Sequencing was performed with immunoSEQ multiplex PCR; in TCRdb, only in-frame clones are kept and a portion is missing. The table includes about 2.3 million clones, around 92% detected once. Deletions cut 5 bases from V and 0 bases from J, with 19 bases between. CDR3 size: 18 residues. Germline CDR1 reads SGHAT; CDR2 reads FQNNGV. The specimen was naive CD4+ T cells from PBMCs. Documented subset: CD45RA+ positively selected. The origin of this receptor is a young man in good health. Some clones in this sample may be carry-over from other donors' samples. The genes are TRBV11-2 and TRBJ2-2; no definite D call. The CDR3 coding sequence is TGTGCCAGCAGCCCACCTTCGCCGACCGCTGCGAACACCGGGGAGCTGTTTTTT. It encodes CASSPPSPTAANTGELFF. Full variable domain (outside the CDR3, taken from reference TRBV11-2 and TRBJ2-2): EAGVAQSPRYKIIEKRQSVAFWCNPISGHATLYWYQQILGQGPKLLIQFQNNGVVDDSQLPKDRFSAERLKGVDSTLKIQPAKLEDSAVYLCASSPPSPTAANTGELFFGEGSRLTVL.